The 28 T cell receptor beta chains below come from one sample, sequenced in a study of OX40 agonist ivuxolimab in advanced cancers. Assay: immunoSEQ multiplex PCR; the TCRdb copy retains only in-frame clones and omits some. The profile covers some 45,000 clones, with around 86% appearing a single time and approximately 15% taken by the ten largest. Sequences were derived from CD4+ or CD8+ T cells sorted from blood, sampled in a trial of the OX40 agonist ivuxolimab. Receptors were obtained from an adult with an advanced solid tumor such as melanoma, head and neck, liver or kidney cancer.

This clone is a singleton in its sample. This chain links TRBV19 with TRBJ2-7, with unresolved D. V lost 2 bases to trimming and J lost 2 bases, with 13 bases between them. The CDR3 runs 15 residues. From germline, CDR1 is LNHDA and CDR2 SQIVND (reference sequence). CDR3 sequence reads: CASSIRQERAYEQYF. The CDR3 DNA reads TGTGCCAGTAGTATACGGCAGGAAAGAGCCTACGAGCAGTACTTC. Using reference TRBV19 and TRBJ2-7 for the parts outside the CDR3, the full variable domain is DGGITQSPKYLFRKEGQNVTLSCEQNLNHDAMYWYRQDPGQGLRLIYYSQIVNDFQKGDIAEGYSVSREKKESFPLTVTSAQKNPTAFYLCASSIRQERAYEQYFGPGTRLTVT.

The rearrangement uses TRBV13 and TRBJ2-2; no firm D call. The CDR3 is 15 residues long. Germline V gene lookup returns CDR1 PRHDT and CDR2 FYEKMQ (reference sequence). V lost 0 bases and J lost 2, with 7 bases in between. The CDR3 DNA reads as TGTGCCAGCAGCTTAGGGACTTTCAACACCGGGGAGCTGTTTTTT. Its protein is CASSLGTFNTGELFF.

The rearrangement joins TRBV6-5 to TRBJ1-1, with no clear D. V shed 2 bases and J shed 1 base, with 11 bases lying between them. Germline V gene lookup returns CDR1 MNHEY and CDR2 SVGAGI. This CDR3 is 15 amino acids long. CDR3 coding DNA: TGTGCCAGCAGTTACGGTCGGACGGGGAACACTGAAGCTTTCTTT. This translates into CASSYGRTGNTEAFF.

The gene calls are TRBV11-2 and TRBJ2-5, with D perhaps TRBD1 or TRBD2 (6 bases each). V was clipped by 0 bases and J by 4 bases, with 12 bases between them. The germline gives CDR1 SGHAT, CDR2 FQNNGV. The CDR3 covers 15 residues. As DNA, the CDR3 is TGTGCCAGCAGCTTAGATCGTGGGGGGCCAGAGACCCAGTACTTC. Protein sequence: CASSLDRGGPETQYF.

This clone is medium-sized. The V gene is TRBV10-1, the J gene TRBJ1-1; D gene ambiguous. The length of the CDR3 is 16 residues. The ends were cut back, 7 bases at V and 0 bases at J, with 18 bases in the middle. The germline V gene has CDR1 WNHNN and CDR2 SYGVQD (reference sequence). The CDR3 loop reads CASTIKSGFLNTEAFF. The CDR3 coding sequence is TGCGCCAGCACGATTAAATCGGGGTTTTTGAACACTGAAGCTTTCTTT.

The CDR3, as DNA: TGTGCCAGCGGCTCCCAAGGGACGACTATGGATGGCTACACCTTC. Amino acid sequence: CASGSQGTTMDGYTF. J is TRBJ1-2 and V is TRBV7-9, with a tentative D call TRBD1 (5 bases). Trimming cost V 8 bases and J 6 bases, with 22 bases left between them. This CDR3 region has 15 residues. CDR1 SEHNR and CDR2 FQNEAQ come from the germline V gene (reference sequence).

This clone was recorded a few times. V gene TRBV28 combines with J gene TRBJ1-5; D may be TRBD1 (6 bases). The V end lost 6 bases, the J end lost 4 bases, and 16 bases lay between the germline ends. The CDR3 has 15 amino acids. Germline V lookup: CDR1 MDHEN, CDR2 SYDVKM. The CDR3 bases are TGTGCCAGCAGGGCATCGGACAGCCGAAATCAGCCCCAGCATTTT. It specifies CASRASDSRNQPQHF.

The DNA for the CDR3 is TGTGCCAGCATTCCCCCGGGGTCGACCGGGGAGCTGTTTTTT. This encodes CASIPPGSTGELFF. V and J are TRBV27 and TRBJ2-2; tentatively, D is TRBD2 (5 bases). The CDR3 runs to 14 residues. CDR1 and CDR2 (germline): MNHEY, SMNVEV (reference sequence). V gave up 7 bases and J gave up 5 bases, with 14 bases separating them.

The V and J genes are TRBV7-3 and TRBJ2-1; the D gene is possibly TRBD1 (6 bases). The CDR3 contains 15 residues. The germline gives CDR1 SGHTA, CDR2 FQGTGA. Trimming left V 0 bases short and J 3 bases short, with 9 bases between. The CDR3 DNA follows: TGTGCCAGCAGCTTAACGGCAGGGGACTACAATGAGCAGTTCTTC. Translating gives CASSLTAGDYNEQFF.

This chain connects TRBV30 to TRBJ2-3, with D unclear. Germline V gene sequence: CDR1 GTSNPN, CDR2 SVGIG (reference sequence). Trimming took 0 bases from V and 6 from J, leaving 4 bases between them. The CDR3 has 11 residues. The CDR3 loop is CAWSVYDTQYF. In nucleotides, the CDR3 is TGTGCCTGGAGTGTATATGATACGCAGTATTTT.

The chain employs TRBV11-2 and TRBJ2-7, with 7 bases that match TRBD1. From germline, CDR1 is SGHAT and CDR2 FQNNGV. This CDR3 contains 13 residues. V trimming: 1 base; J trimming: 4 bases; junction bases outside the gene matches: 1. The CDR3 is CASSLARGYEQYV. The CDR3 DNA follows: TGTGCCAGCAGCTTAGCCAGGGGGTACGAGCAGTACGTC.

V gene TRBV4-1 combines with J gene TRBJ2-5; 7 nucleotides agree with TRBD2. Germline assignment: CDR1 MGHRA and CDR2 YSYEKL. The length of the CDR3 is 15 residues. J was trimmed by 4 bases and V by 2 bases; bases with no gene match: 7. CDR3 in DNA: TGCGCCAGCAGCCAATCAGCGGGGCTTGGAGAGACCCAGTACTTC. Translated, it gives CASSQSAGLGETQYF.

This clone showed up just once. The V call is TRBV27, the J call TRBJ1-2; D possibly corresponds to TRBD1 (5 bases). Germline CDR1 reads MNHEY; CDR2 reads SMNVEV (reference sequence). The CDR3 consists of 15 residues. The ends were cut back, 9 bases at V and 7 bases at J, with 24 bases in the middle. The chain's CDR3 is CASGTFWEYGVGYTF. As DNA, the CDR3 is TGTGCCAGTGGGACCTTTTGGGAGTATGGTGTTGGCTACACCTTC.

Only one count was recorded for this clone. The V and J genes are TRBV5-4 and TRBJ2-2; D is possibly TRBD1 or TRBD2 (5 bases each). Germline V gene data show CDR1 as SGHNT and CDR2 as YYREEE (reference sequence). The CDR3 is 15 amino acids. V was pared by 0 bases and J by 1 base, with 7 bases between. The CDR3 sequence is CASSLGGVNTGELFF. The CDR3 DNA reads TGTGCCAGCAGCTTGGGAGGGGTGAACACCGGGGAGCTGTTTTTT.

The genes are TRBV7-9 and TRBJ2-2; TRBD1 agrees at 8 bases. The CDR3 consists of 17 residues. The trim removed 4 bases at V and 2 bases at J, leaving 9 bases unmatched. Germline V gives CDR1 SEHNR, CDR2 FQNEAQ (reference sequence). The CDR3 bases are TGTGCCAGCAGCTCCCCCTTTGGACAGGGTAACACCGGGGAGCTGTTTTTT. Its translation is CASSSPFGQGNTGELFF.

The rearrangement uses TRBV28 and TRBJ2-1; TRBD1 matches 7 bases. CDR1 MDHEN and CDR2 SYDVKM come from the germline V gene. The CDR3 has 14 amino acids. J lost 9 bases, V lost 4 bases, and 9 bases had no gene match. CDR3 bases: TGTGCCAGCAGTTCCCCCCGACAGGGTGGTGAGCAGTTCTTC. Protein sequence: CASSSPRQGGEQFF.

This clone is a singleton in its sample. This chain joins TRBV2 and TRBJ2-7, with 9 bases that match TRBD1. Germline CDR1 SNHLY, CDR2 FYNNEI. The CDR3 is made up of 16 amino acids. CDR3 sequence (DNA): TGTGCCACCAGTTCGGGACAGGGTTATTTGTCCTACGAGCAGTACGTC. It codes for CATSSGQGYLSYEQYV.

The V and J genes are TRBV7-6 and TRBJ2-7; D is unclear. V was pared by 1 base and J by 3 bases, with 13 bases between. From germline, CDR1 is SGHVS and CDR2 FNYEAQ. This CDR3 is built from 15 residues. Written as DNA, the CDR3 is TGTGCCAGCAGCTTAGGCATTGGCACTTACTACGAGCAGTACTTC. Translation: CASSLGIGTYYEQYF.

The chain combines TRBV6-5 with TRBJ1-2; perhaps TRBD1 as D (5 bases). This CDR3 has 15 amino acids. Germline V gene lookup returns CDR1 MNHEY and CDR2 SVGAGI. V was clipped by 0 bases and J by 4 bases, with 12 bases between them. In DNA form, the CDR3 reads TGTGCCAGCAGTTACTCCCAGGGAGGTGGCTATGGCTACACCTTC. It codes for CASSYSQGGGYGYTF.

This chain connects TRBV5-6 to TRBJ2-5; 10 nucleotides match TRBD1. The junction had 2 bases not matched to a gene; V was cut back by 3 bases and J by 6 bases. The CDR3 contains 13 residues. Germline CDR1 is SGHDT and CDR2 is YYEEEE. The CDR3 region is CASSWDRGKTQYF. The DNA of the CDR3 is TGTGCCAGCAGCTGGGACAGGGGTAAGACCCAGTACTTC.

The chain is built from TRBV7-9 and TRBJ1-2; 8 bases fit TRBD1. The CDR3 sequence is 12 residues long. V lost 8 bases to trimming and J lost 5 bases; unmatched junction nucleotides: 4. The germline V gene has CDR1 SEHNR and CDR2 FQNEAQ (reference sequence). In DNA, the CDR3 is TGTGCCAGCCACCGACAGGGGTATGGCTACACCTTC. The encoded protein is CASHRQGYGYTF.

This clone was recorded a few times. The CDR3 coding sequence is TGTGCCAGTAGTTTGTGGACAGGGGAAGACAAAAACATTCAGTACTTC. Amino acids: CASSLWTGEDKNIQYF. This chain links TRBV19 with TRBJ2-4, with TRBD1 matching 9 bases. The CDR3 runs 16 residues. Germline CDR1 and CDR2: LNHDA and SQIVND (reference sequence). V shed 5 bases and J 3 bases; nucleotides not matched to a gene: 8.

This rearrangement joins TRBV5-6 to TRBJ2-7; D possibly corresponds to TRBD1 (6 bases). CDR1 is SGHDT, CDR2 YYEEEE, per germline. The CDR3 has 14 residues. Trimming left V 2 bases short and J 0 bases short, with 9 bases between. The CDR3, as DNA: TGTGCCAGCAGCTTACAGGGCAACTCCTACGAGCAGTACTTC. Amino acid sequence: CASSLQGNSYEQYF. The whole variable domain, remainder taken from reference TRBV5-6 and TRBJ2-7, is DAGVTQSPTHLIKTRGQQVTLRCSPKSGHDTVSWYQQALGQGPQFIFQYYEEEERQRGNFPDRFSGHQFPNYSSELNVNALLLGDSALYLCASSLQGNSYEQYFGPGTRLTVT.

The rearrangement joins TRBV7-2 to TRBJ2-1; 7 bases are a match to TRBD2. Trimming cost V 1 base and J 2 bases; bases outside gene matches: 2. The germline gives CDR1 SGHTA, CDR2 FQGNSA. This CDR3 spans 15 amino acids. CDR3 loop: CASSLVAGAYNEQFF. The CDR3 DNA sequence: TGTGCCAGCAGCTTAGTGGCGGGGGCCTACAATGAGCAGTTCTTC.

The chain carries TRBV5-1 and TRBJ1-1, with TRBD1 as a possible D gene (5 bases). There are 12 residues in the CDR3. Trimming took off 4 bases at V and 6 bases at J, with 10 bases between the two ends. Germline CDR1 reads SGHRS; CDR2 reads YFSETQ. The CDR3 nucleotides read TGCGCCAGCAGCCAATGGGGGGCTGAAGCTTTCTTT. Translating gives CASSQWGAEAFF.

The genes are TRBV19 and TRBJ2-7; no reliable D call. Germline V gene data show CDR1 as LNHDA and CDR2 as SQIVND (reference sequence). Trimming stripped 7 bases from V and 0 bases from J, with 10 bases between. The CDR3 loop spans 13 amino acids. CDR3 DNA sequence: TGTGCCAGTAATCAGGCTCCCTCCTACGAGCAGTACTTC. It is translated as CASNQAPSYEQYF.

The gene calls are TRBV11-2 and TRBJ1-2; maybe TRBD1 (5 bases). This CDR3 spans 14 amino acids. Per germline, CDR1 SGHAT and CDR2 FQNNGV. V lost 5 bases and J 6 bases, leaving 16 bases between the germline ends. CDR3 bases: TGTGCCAGCAGCCAAGCCGGGGGGACTCATGGCTACACCTTC. Its protein is CASSQAGGTHGYTF.

This rearrangement joins TRBV7-2 to TRBJ1-3, with D perhaps matching TRBD1 (6 bases). The CDR3 is 12 amino acids. V dropped 5 bases and J dropped 4 bases, with 6 bases sitting between them. CDR1 is SGHTA and CDR2 is FQGNSA in the germline V gene. The DNA for the CDR3 is TGTGCCAGCAGCGACAGGGGAAACACCATATATTTT. Protein sequence: CASSDRGNTIYF.